One and the same sample provided the 4 T cell receptor beta chains below, sequenced in a study of blood T cell repertoires in COVID-19. Measured with immunoSEQ multiplex PCR; TCRdb has only the in-frame clones, and not every one. The sample carries more than 150,000 clones, 80% to 90% recorded once. Sequencing input: peripheral blood. Source of these receptors: a woman aged 80 or over with COVID-19, enrolled during active disease.

The chain combines TRBV3-1 (or the pseudogene TRBV3-2) with TRBJ1-4; no reliable D call. CDR1 is LGHDT, CDR2 YNNKEL, per germline (reference sequence). V lost 4 bases, J lost 7 bases, and 16 bases lay in between. This CDR3 has 15 amino acids. This chain's CDR3 is CASSLSSYEVEKLFF. In nucleotides, the CDR3 is TGTGCCAGCAGCCTAAGTTCCTACGAGGTTGAAAAACTGTTTTTT.

This clone has more than one count but fewer than ten. The CDR3 DNA reads as TGTGCCAGTGGACAGGGAATTGTCCGTGCCACTGAAGCTTTCTTT. It yields the protein CASGQGIVRATEAFF. The chain combines TRBV6-5 with TRBJ1-1, with 8 bases lining up with TRBD1. The CDR3 spans 15 residues. After removal of 9 bases from V and 4 bases from J, the junction contained 13 bases not matched to a gene. Per germline, CDR1 MNHEY and CDR2 SVGAGI.

The rearrangement joins TRBV27 to TRBJ2-1; D remains ambiguous. The germline gives CDR1 MNHEY, CDR2 SMNVEV (reference sequence). The CDR3 sequence is 15 residues long. V was pared by 5 bases and J by 1 base, with 12 bases between. The CDR3 bases are TGTGCCAGCAGTCCCTACTCTAGATCCTACAATGAGCAGTTCTTC. This codes for CASSPYSRSYNEQFF.

The chain joins TRBV19 to TRBJ2-3; 8 bases are a match to TRBD2. CDR3 length: 15 residues. The V segment lost 5 bases and the J segment 3 bases; nucleotides outside the gene matches: 7. Germline CDR1 and CDR2: LNHDA and SQIVND (reference sequence). CDR3 amino acids: CASSDRGGGTDTQYF. CDR3 nucleotides: TGTGCCAGTAGTGACCGGGGGGGTGGTACAGATACGCAGTATTTT.